Given below is one T cell receptor (beta chain) in context. This sample is part of a study of blood T cell repertoires in COVID-19. Germline V gives CDR1 LNHDA, CDR2 SQIVND (reference sequence). Between the trimmed V and J ends, which lost 5 bases and 4 bases, there was a span of 12 bases. CDR3 length equals 15 residues. Sequencing used immunoSEQ multiplex PCR; TCRdb keeps in-frame clones, though not all of them. The table lists roughly 230,000 clones, more than 70% of them singletons. The origin of this receptor is an elderly woman with acute or convalescent COVID-19. The chain combines TRBV19 with TRBJ1-6; D is uncertain. Sequences were obtained from peripheral blood. The CDR3 sequence: CASSPLTGYNSPLHF. CDR3 bases: TGTGCCAGTAGTCCCTTAACGGGGTATAATTCACCCCTCCACTTT.